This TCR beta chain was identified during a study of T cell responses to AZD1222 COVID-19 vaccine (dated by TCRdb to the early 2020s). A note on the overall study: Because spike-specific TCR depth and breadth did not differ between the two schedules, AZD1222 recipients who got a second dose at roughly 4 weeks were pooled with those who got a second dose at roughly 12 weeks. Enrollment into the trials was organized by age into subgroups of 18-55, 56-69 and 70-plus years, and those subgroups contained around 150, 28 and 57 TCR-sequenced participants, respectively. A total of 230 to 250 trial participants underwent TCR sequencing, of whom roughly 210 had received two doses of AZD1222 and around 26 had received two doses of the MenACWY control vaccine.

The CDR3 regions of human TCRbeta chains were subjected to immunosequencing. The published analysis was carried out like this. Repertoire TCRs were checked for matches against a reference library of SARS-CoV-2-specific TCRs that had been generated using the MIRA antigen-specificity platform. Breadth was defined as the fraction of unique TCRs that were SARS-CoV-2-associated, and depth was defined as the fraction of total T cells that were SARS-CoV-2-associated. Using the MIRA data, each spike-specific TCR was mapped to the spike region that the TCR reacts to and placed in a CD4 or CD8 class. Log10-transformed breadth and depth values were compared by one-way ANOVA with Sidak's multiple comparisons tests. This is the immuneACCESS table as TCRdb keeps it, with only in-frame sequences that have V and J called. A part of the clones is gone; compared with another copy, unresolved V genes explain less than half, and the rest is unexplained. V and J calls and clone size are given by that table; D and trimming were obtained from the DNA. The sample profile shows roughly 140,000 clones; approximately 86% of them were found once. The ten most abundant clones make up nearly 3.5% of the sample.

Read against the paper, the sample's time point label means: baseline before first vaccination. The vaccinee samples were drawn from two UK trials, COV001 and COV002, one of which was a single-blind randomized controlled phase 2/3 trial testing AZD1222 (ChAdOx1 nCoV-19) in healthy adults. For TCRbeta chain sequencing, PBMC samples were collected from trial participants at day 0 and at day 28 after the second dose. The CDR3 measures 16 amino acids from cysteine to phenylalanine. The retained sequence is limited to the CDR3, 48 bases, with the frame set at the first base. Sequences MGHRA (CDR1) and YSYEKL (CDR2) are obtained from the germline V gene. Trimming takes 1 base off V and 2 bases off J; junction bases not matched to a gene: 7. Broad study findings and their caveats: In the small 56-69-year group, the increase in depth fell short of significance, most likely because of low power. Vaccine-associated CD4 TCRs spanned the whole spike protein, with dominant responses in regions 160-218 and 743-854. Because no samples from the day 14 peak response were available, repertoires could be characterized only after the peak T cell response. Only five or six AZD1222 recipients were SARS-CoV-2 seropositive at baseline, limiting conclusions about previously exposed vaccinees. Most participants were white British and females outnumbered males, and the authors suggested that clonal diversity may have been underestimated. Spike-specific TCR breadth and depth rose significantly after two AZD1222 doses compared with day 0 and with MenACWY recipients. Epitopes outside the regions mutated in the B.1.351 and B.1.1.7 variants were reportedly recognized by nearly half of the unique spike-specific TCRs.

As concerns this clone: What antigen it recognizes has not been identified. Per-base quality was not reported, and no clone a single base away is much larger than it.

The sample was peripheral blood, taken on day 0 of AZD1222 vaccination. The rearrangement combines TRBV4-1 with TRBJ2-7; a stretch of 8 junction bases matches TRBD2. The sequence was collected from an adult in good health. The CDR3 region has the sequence CASSQVLDGRAYEQYF. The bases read TGCGCCAGCAGCCAAGTTCTCGACGGGAGGGCCTACGAGCAGTACTTC.